The 4 T cell receptor beta chains reported below all come from one sample, sequenced in a study of persistence of HIV-infected CD4 T cells. This was the immunoSEQ version 4 assay in survey mode. Assay used: immunoSEQ multiplex PCR; TCRdb lists only in-frame clones, some missing. The sample has approximately 45,000 clones; just under 90% are singletons. These receptors have no known antigen. Cells were stimulated nonspecifically with anti-CD3/anti-CD28 magnetic beads. Responding CD4+ T cells were sorted by upregulation of both CD40 ligand and CD69. The sequencing here drew on CD4+ T cells sorted from PBMCs after roughly 18-hour stimulation, taken from a patient who received antiretroviral therapy. The receptors here all came from an adult woman with HIV who was CMV-seropositive.

The rearrangement uses TRBV18 and TRBJ2-7; 7 nucleotides line up with TRBD1. V lost 3 bases to trimming and J lost 7 bases; unmatched junction nucleotides: 9. Germline CDR1 and CDR2: KGHSH and LQKENI. This CDR3 region has 14 residues. The CDR3 DNA reads as TGTGCCAGCTCACCGAGGGACAGCCTTTTGGAGCAGTACTTC. It is translated as CASSPRDSLLEQYF.

This clone was detected once. This chain joins TRBV5-4 and TRBJ2-1, with TRBD2 as a possible D gene (5 bases). Germline CDR1 is SGHNT and CDR2 is YYREEE (reference sequence). The V end lost 2 bases, the J end lost 7 bases, and 10 bases lay between the germline ends. This CDR3 is 13 amino acids long. CDR3 loop: CASSFLGVNEQFF. For the CDR3, the DNA is TGTGCCAGCAGCTTCCTCGGGGTGAATGAGCAGTTCTTC.

This rearrangement joins TRBV30 to TRBJ2-7; the match to TRBD2 covers 8 bases. CDR3 length equals 12 residues. The V gene end was trimmed by 3 bases and the J gene end by 9 bases; junction bases not matched to a gene: 7. Germline assignment: CDR1 GTSNPN and CDR2 SVGIG (reference sequence). The CDR3 reads CAWRVGGARQYF. The CDR3 region has the DNA TGTGCCTGGAGAGTCGGGGGGGCCAGGCAGTACTTC.

The rearrangement links TRBV6-1 to TRBJ2-1; a weak D match, TRBD1 (6 bases). Germline CDR1 and CDR2: MNHNS and SASEGT. V was clipped by 1 base and J by 3 bases, with 10 bases between them. The CDR3 covers 15 residues. CDR3 sequence (DNA): TGTGCCAGCAGTGAAGGTATAGGGGGCTACAATGAGCAGTTCTTC. The encoded protein is CASSEGIGGYNEQFF.